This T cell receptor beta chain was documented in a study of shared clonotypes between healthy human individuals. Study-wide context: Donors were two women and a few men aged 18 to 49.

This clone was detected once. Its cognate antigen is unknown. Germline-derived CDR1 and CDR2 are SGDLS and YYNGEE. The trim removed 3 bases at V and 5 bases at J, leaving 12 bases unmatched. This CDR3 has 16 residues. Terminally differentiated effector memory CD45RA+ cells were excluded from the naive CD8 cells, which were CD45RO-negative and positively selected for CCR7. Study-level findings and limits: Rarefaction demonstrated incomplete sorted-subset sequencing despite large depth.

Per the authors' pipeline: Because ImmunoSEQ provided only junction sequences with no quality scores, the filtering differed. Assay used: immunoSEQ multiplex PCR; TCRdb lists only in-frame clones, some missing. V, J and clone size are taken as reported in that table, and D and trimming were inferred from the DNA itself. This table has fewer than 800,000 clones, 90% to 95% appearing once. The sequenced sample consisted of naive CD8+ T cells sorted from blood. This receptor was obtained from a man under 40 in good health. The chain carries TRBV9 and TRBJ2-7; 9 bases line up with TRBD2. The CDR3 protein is CASSETAGGVFNEQYF. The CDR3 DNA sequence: TGTGCCAGCAGCGAGACAGCGGGAGGCGTCTTCAACGAGCAGTACTTC.